The 12 T cell receptor beta chains below were found in one sample sequenced in a study of blood T cell repertoires in COVID-19. The data were produced by immunoSEQ multiplex PCR, yet TCRdb's version contains in-frame clones alone and is incomplete. The table lists some 200,000 clones, about 95% of them singletons, with approximately 0.8% in the top ten. The specimen sequenced was peripheral blood. The receptors derive from a young man with COVID-19, enrolled during active disease.

V usage is TRBV4-1 and J usage is TRBJ2-3; 10 nucleotides line up with TRBD2. With V trimmed by 0 bases and J by 5 bases, 8 bases remained unmatched. Germline V gene lookup returns CDR1 MGHRA and CDR2 YSYEKL. The CDR3 runs 17 residues. The chain's CDR3 is CASSQDYQRGGGDTQYF. The CDR3 region has the DNA TGCGCCAGCAGCCAAGATTACCAGCGGGGGGGTGGAGATACGCAGTATTTT.

This rearrangement joins TRBV19 to TRBJ2-3; maybe TRBD1 (6 bases). CDR3 size: 14 residues. V lost 10 bases and J 2 bases, leaving 16 bases between the germline ends. The germline V gene has CDR1 LNHDA and CDR2 SQIVND (reference sequence). The CDR3 DNA reads as TGTGCCACCCGAAAGACAGGACCCACAGATACGCAGTATTTT. Amino acid sequence: CATRKTGPTDTQYF.

The chain carries TRBV7-2 and TRBJ1-6; D is ambiguous. The V and J ends lost 8 bases and 1 base respectively, with 15 bases between them. CDR1 SGHTA and CDR2 FQGNSA come from the germline V gene. The CDR3 runs 16 residues. As DNA, the CDR3 is TGTGCCAGCCGGGGAGGCATAGAGTCCTATAATTCACCCCTCCACTTT. It translates to CASRGGIESYNSPLHF.

The rearrangement uses TRBV7-9 and TRBJ1-2; 7 bases map to TRBD1. Trimming at V came to 5 bases and at J to 5 bases, leaving 5 bases not matched to a gene. This CDR3 has 13 residues. CDR1 and CDR2 (germline): SEHNR, FQNEAQ (reference sequence). CDR3 in amino acids: CASSPGQPYGYTF. DNA for the CDR3: TGTGCCAGCAGCCCGGGACAGCCTTATGGCTACACCTTC.

The V and J genes are TRBV10-3 and TRBJ1-1; possibly TRBD1 for D (5 bases). There are 16 residues in the CDR3. The V gene's germline CDR1 is ENHRY and CDR2 SYGVKD. Between the trimmed V and J ends, which lost 3 bases and 0 bases, there was a span of 14 bases. The CDR3 DNA sequence: TGTGCCATCAGTGATCGCGAGACAGCCATGAACACTGAAGCTTTCTTT. The encoded protein is CAISDRETAMNTEAFF.

The chain's CDR3 is CAISGETGNEQYF. CDR3 nucleotide sequence: TGTGCCATCAGTGGAGAAACAGGGAACGAGCAGTACTTC. This chain uses TRBV10-3 with TRBJ2-7, with D tentatively TRBD1 (6 bases). The germline CDR1 and CDR2 sequences are ENHRY and SYGVKD. There are 13 residues in the CDR3. V lost 4 bases to trimming and J lost 5 bases, with 12 bases between them.

The chain couples TRBV5-1 to TRBJ2-3; 9 bases fit TRBD2. The CDR3 loop spans 14 amino acids. Trimming took 5 bases from V and 2 from J; bases not matched to a gene: 3. Germline CDR1 and CDR2: SGHRS and YFSETQ. Here the CDR3 DNA reads TGCGCCAGCAGACAGCGGGGGGACACAGATACGCAGTATTTT. Protein sequence: CASRQRGDTDTQYF.

The V gene is TRBV5-1, the J gene TRBJ1-3, with 8 bases identical to TRBD1. V lost 4 bases, J lost 4 bases, and 7 bases stayed unmatched. The CDR3 has 15 residues. Per the germline V gene, CDR1 is SGHRS and CDR2 is YFSETQ. CDR3 residues: CASSKQGAGGNTIYF. The CDR3 coding sequence is TGCGCCAGCAGCAAGCAGGGGGCCGGGGGAAACACCATATATTTT.

The CDR3 nucleotides are TGTGCTAGTGAACTCGACAGGGGCGCACTACAAGAGACCCAGTACTTC. Translated: CASELDRGALQETQYF. The V and J genes are TRBV12-5 and TRBJ2-5; TRBD1 matches 8 bases. J was trimmed by 2 bases and V by 7 bases; bases with no gene match: 12. The CDR3 is 16 residues long. Germline lookup yields CDR1 LGHNT and CDR2 FRNRAP.

The V and J genes are TRBV15 and TRBJ1-4; no definite D call. This CDR3 contains 15 residues. Looked up from germline, CDR1 is LNHNV and CDR2 is YYDKDF (reference sequence). Trimming stripped 0 bases from V and 7 bases from J, with 12 bases between. This chain's CDR3 is CATSREELVVEKLFF. CDR3 in DNA: TGTGCCACCAGCAGAGAGGAGTTGGTGGTTGAAAAACTGTTTTTT.

The chain joins TRBV5-5 to TRBJ2-6, with D possibly matching TRBD1 (6 bases). Germline V lookup: CDR1 SGHKS, CDR2 YYEKEE (reference sequence). The CDR3 has 14 residues. Deletions cut 6 bases from V and 6 bases from J, with 13 bases between. This CDR3 is CASTPGVTANVLTF. The CDR3 coding sequence is TGTGCCAGCACCCCAGGGGTTACGGCCAACGTCCTGACTTTC.

A remark on this clone: The same CDR3 can be traced to other DNA sequences in this sample. This chain uses TRBV5-1 with TRBJ1-4, with D maybe TRBD1 (5 bases). There are 13 residues in the CDR3. Germline V gene sequence: CDR1 SGHRS, CDR2 YFSETQ. Trimming took 4 bases from V and 6 from J, leaving 10 bases between them. This chain's CDR3 is CASSPRADEKLFF. In DNA, the CDR3 is TGCGCCAGCAGCCCCAGGGCTGATGAAAAACTGTTTTTT.